This is a list of T cell receptor beta chains from one sample in a study of CD8+ T cells in alopecia areata. Repertoires were generated with immunoSEQ multiplex PCR, while TCRdb's copy carries only in-frame clones and drops some. Among a few hundred thousand clones listed, around two fifths were seen once. Sample: CD4+ T cells sorted from blood, taken around week 31, from a patient treated with tofacitinib. Source of these receptors: a human donor with alopecia areata. The CDR3 runs from the conserved cysteine through the conserved F or W. A D gene is named only where the DNA matches it firmly. The size field is filled for only some rows; it gives once, few, many or a size class.

>NA|TRBV30|TRBD1|TRBJ1-1
CAWITRNRGRTEAFF
TGTGCCTGGATCACCCGGAACAGGGGCAGGACTGAAGCTTTCTTT
>few|TRBV7-2|NA|TRBJ2-7
CASSLFEGSYEQYF
TGTGCCAGCAGCCTCTTCGAGGGCAGTTACGAGCAGTACTTC
>few|TRBV9|NA|TRBJ1-1
CASSDLTANTEAFF
TGTGCCAGCAGCGACCTGACAGCGAACACTGAAGCTTTCTTT
>NA|TRBV5-1|TRBD1|TRBJ2-3
CASSPPEGGGTDTQYF
TGCGCCAGCAGTCCCCCCGAAGGGGGCGGCACAGATACGCAGTATTTT
>NA|TRBV9|TRBD1|TRBJ2-4
CASSPRGTGQAKNIQYF
TGTGCCAGCAGCCCCAGAGGGACAGGGCAGGCCAAAAACATTCAGTACTTC
>few|TRBV4-2|NA|TRBJ1-3
CASSQVFTLVGNTIYF
TGTGCCAGCAGCCAAGTTTTTACGCTGGTTGGAAACACCATATATTTT
>few|TRBV4-1|TRBD2|TRBJ2-3
CASSQDKAGGRDTQYF
TGCGCCAGCAGCCAAGATAAGGCGGGAGGGCGCGATACGCAGTATTTT
>NA|TRBV4-2|NA|TRBJ1-2
CASSQDQTGYTF
TGTGCCAGCAGCCAAGATCAGACGGGCTACACCTTC
>few|TRBV10-3|TRBD1|TRBJ1-2
CAIRGQDTTDYGYTF
TGTGCCATCAGGGGACAGGACACCACGGACTATGGCTACACCTTC
>few|TRBV7-9|NA|TRBJ2-7
CASSLRAVQQASYEQYF
TGTGCCAGCAGCTTAAGGGCTGTCCAGCAAGCCTCCTACGAGCAGTACTTC
>NA|TRBV4-1|NA|TRBJ1-1
CASSQGGQLNTEAFF
TGCGCCAGCAGCCAAGGAGGACAGCTGAACACTGAAGCTTTCTTT